The rows below give T cell receptor beta chains drawn from one sample of a study of Ad26.COV2.S vaccination and SARS-CoV-2 variants. Generated by immunoSEQ multiplex PCR, the TCRdb table keeps only in-frame clones and is missing some. The sample yields about 410,000 clones, more than 85% seen once. The source was peripheral blood, collected in a trial of Ad26.COV2.S vaccine versus placebo. The receptors come from a person between 18 and 60 years old who received the Ad26.COV2.S COVID-19 vaccine or a placebo. The CDR3 runs from the conserved cysteine through the conserved F or W. The D gene is left open where the match is weak. Clone sizes are given selectively: once, few, many, or a class where the clone is expanded.

D	V	size	J	length	CDR3	DNA
TRBD1	TRBV7-9	.	TRBJ1-1	15	CASSSPTTGRTEAFF	TGTGCCAGCAGCTCACCCACGACAGGGAGGACTGAAGCTTTCTTT
TRBD1	TRBV29-1	.	TRBJ1-1	12	CSGGQTSTEAFF	TGCAGCGGGGGACAGACGAGCACTGAAGCTTTCTTT
.	TRBV13	.	TRBJ2-7	14	CASSLIRNPYEQYF	TGTGCCAGCAGCTTAATCAGGAACCCCTACGAGCAGTACTTC
.	TRBV18	.	TRBJ1-1	13	CASSPTVGTEAFF	TGTGCCAGCTCCCCTACAGTGGGCACTGAAGCTTTCTTT
.	TRBV14	.	TRBJ1-6	15	CASSLPVGGASPLHF	TGTGCCAGCAGCCTACCCGTCGGGGGAGCTTCACCCCTCCACTTT
.	TRBV6-6	.	TRBJ2-5	12	CASSQQGGAQYF	TGTGCCAGCAGTCAACAGGGGGGGGCCCAGTACTTC
.	TRBV7-2	.	TRBJ2-1	16	CASSLLRGLEKNEQFF	TGTGCCAGCAGCTTACTCCGGGGCCTAGAGAAGAATGAGCAGTTCTTC
.	TRBV7-9	.	TRBJ1-1	14	CASSGGIRGTEAFF	TGTGCCAGCTCCGGCGGGATAAGAGGCACTGAAGCTTTCTTT
TRBD1	TRBV3-1/TRBV3-2	once	TRBJ1-6	16	CASSPSPGTVNSPLHF	TGTGCCAGCAGCCCTAGTCCAGGGACAGTTAATTCACCCCTCCACTTT
TRBD2	TRBV30	once	TRBJ2-5	16	CAWSLSSGGARETQYF	TGTGCCTGGAGTCTATCTAGCGGGGGGGCACGAGAGACCCAGTACTTC
.	TRBV3-1/TRBV3-2	.	TRBJ2-2	19	CASSQDRLSGAYGTGELFF	TGTGCCAGCAGCCAAGATCGATTATCAGGGGCGTATGGCACCGGGGAGCTGTTTTTT
.	TRBV2	.	TRBJ2-1	11	CASSEWDEQFF	TGTGCCAGCAGTGAATGGGATGAGCAGTTCTTC
.	TRBV10-3	.	TRBJ1-5	13	CASGGVKDQPQHF	TGTGCCTCCGGTGGGGTAAAGGATCAGCCCCAGCATTTT
.	TRBV6-5	.	TRBJ1-6	16	CASSYSLGKGNSPLHF	TGTGCCAGCAGTTACTCGCTGGGGAAAGGGAATTCACCCCTCCACTTT
.	TRBV4-1	.	TRBJ1-2	15	CASSHPGAGIYGYTF	TGCGCCAGCAGCCACCCTGGGGCAGGGATCTATGGCTACACCTTC
TRBD1	TRBV4-1	.	TRBJ1-2	14	CASSQELGTDGNTF	TGCGCCAGCAGCCAAGAGCTGGGGACAGATGGTAACACCTTC
TRBD2	TRBV9	.	TRBJ2-6	17	CASSATSGPSGANVLTF	TGTGCCAGCAGTGCGACTAGCGGGCCCTCTGGGGCCAACGTCCTGACTTTC
TRBD2	TRBV4-3	.	TRBJ2-3	19	CASSQDSRTSGGATDTQYF	TGCGCCAGCAGCCAAGACAGTCGGACTAGCGGGGGGGCCACAGATACGCAGTATTTT
.	TRBV5-4	.	TRBJ1-2	15	CASSLAARASYGYTF	TGTGCCAGCAGCTTGGCGGCCAGGGCGAGCTATGGCTACACCTTC
TRBD1	TRBV5-6	.	TRBJ2-1	16	CASSLDVGTGWNEQFF	TGTGCCAGCAGCTTGGACGTCGGGACAGGGTGGAATGAGCAGTTCTTC
.	TRBV9	.	TRBJ1-1	15	CASSGGWGLGTEAFF	TGTGCCAGCAGCGGGGGTTGGGGGTTGGGCACTGAAGCTTTCTTT
.	TRBV7-9	few	TRBJ2-2	16	CASSLVGAGNTGELFF	TGTGCCAGCAGCTTAGTCGGGGCGGGGAATACCGGGGAGCTGTTTTTT
.	TRBV7-2	.	TRBJ2-2	15	CASSREHSQGGELFF	TGTGCCAGCAGCAGGGAACATAGTCAGGGCGGGGAGCTGTTTTTT
TRBD2	TRBV5-1	.	TRBJ2-5	16	CASTGTSGGTLETQYF	TGCGCCAGCACCGGGACTAGCGGGGGGACTTTAGAGACCCAGTACTTC
TRBD1	TRBV2	.	TRBJ2-4	12	CASVGQGNIQYF	TGTGCCAGCGTTGGACAGGGGAACATTCAGTACTTC
.	TRBV20-1	.	TRBJ1-4	13	CSASGGGFEKLFF	TGCAGTGCTAGTGGCGGGGGCTTCGAAAAACTGTTTTTT
.	TRBV19	once	TRBJ2-3	13	CASSGQGGYTQYF	TGTGCCAGTAGTGGGCAGGGGGGTTATACGCAGTATTTT
TRBD1	TRBV6-4	.	TRBJ1-3	13	CAGGDRICSTIYF	TGTGCCGGCGGGGACAGGATATGCAGCACCATATATTTT
.	TRBV12-5	.	TRBJ2-1	13	CASGSRSRDEQFF	TGTGCTAGTGGGAGCAGGAGTCGGGATGAGCAGTTCTTC
.	TRBV5-6	.	TRBJ1-5	13	CASSLEPGQPQHF	TGTGCCAGCAGCTTGGAGCCCGGCCAGCCCCAGCATTTT
TRBD1	TRBV3-1/TRBV3-2	.	TRBJ2-7	15	CASSRRTGGHYEQYF	TGTGCCAGCAGCCGACGGACAGGGGGCCACTACGAGCAGTACTTC
TRBD1	TRBV4-3	.	TRBJ2-3	14	CASSHGNRGDTQYF	TGCGCCAGCAGCCATGGTAACAGGGGGGATACGCAGTATTTT
TRBD1	TRBV9	.	TRBJ2-2	17	CASSGITGGAGTGELFF	TGTGCCAGCAGCGGGATAACAGGGGGCGCAGGCACCGGGGAGCTGTTTTTT
.	TRBV6-2/TRBV6-3	.	TRBJ1-1	16	CASSYRRGGWGTEAFF	TGTGCCAGCAGTTACCGGCGTGGGGGCTGGGGCACTGAAGCTTTCTTT
TRBD1	TRBV5-1	.	TRBJ2-7	15	CASSLGTGGAYEQYF	TGCGCCAGCAGCTTAGGGACAGGGGGCGCCTACGAGCAGTACTTC
.	TRBV24-1	.	TRBJ2-2	16	CATSDLSGSSTGELFF	TGTGCCACCAGTGATTTGAGCGGGTCCAGCACCGGGGAGCTGTTTTTT
.	TRBV7-6	.	TRBJ1-4	16	CASSLALGGLDEKLFF	TGTGCCAGCAGCTTAGCGCTCGGGGGGCTGGATGAAAAACTGTTTTTT